This T cell receptor (beta chain) was identified in a study of cytomegalovirus exposure and HLA in healthy donors. Both 60 Vbeta primers and 13 Jbeta primers went into the PCR. Measured with immunoSEQ multiplex PCR; TCRdb has only the in-frame clones, and not every one. This sample has roughly 150,000 clones; approximately 86% occur once, and the top ten carry 6.5% to 7.5%. Germline V CDR1 and CDR2: ENHRY, SYGVKD. The CDR3 contains 14 residues. The V segment lost 4 bases and the J segment 0 bases; nucleotides outside the gene matches: 2. This chain joins TRBV10-3 and TRBJ1-2, with TRBD1 identical over 7 bases. The origin of this receptor is a woman aged 45-59 years in good health and CMV-seropositive. The sequenced sample was PBMCs. CDR3 DNA: TGTGCCATCAGTGGGACAGGTACTAACTATGGCTACACCTTC. Protein sequence: CAISGTGTNYGYTF.